This TCR beta chain was profiled in a study of blood T cell repertoires in COVID-19. Sequencing used immunoSEQ multiplex PCR; TCRdb keeps in-frame clones, though not all of them. This sample has around 170,000 clones, with around 86% found just once. Trimming shortened V by 8 bases and J by 5 bases, and 15 bases separated the two germline ends. This CDR3 is 13 amino acids long. Germline assignment: CDR1 MDHEN and CDR2 SYDVKM. This clone was counted a few times. The sequenced sample consisted of peripheral blood. The TCR was taken from a man in his fifties or sixties with COVID-19, enrolled during active disease. The chain combines TRBV28 with TRBJ1-2; perhaps TRBD1 as D (5 bases). CDR3 sequence (DNA): TGTGCCAGCGCGCTCCAGGGCAGGTATGGCTACACCTTC. Translated, it gives CASALQGRYGYTF.